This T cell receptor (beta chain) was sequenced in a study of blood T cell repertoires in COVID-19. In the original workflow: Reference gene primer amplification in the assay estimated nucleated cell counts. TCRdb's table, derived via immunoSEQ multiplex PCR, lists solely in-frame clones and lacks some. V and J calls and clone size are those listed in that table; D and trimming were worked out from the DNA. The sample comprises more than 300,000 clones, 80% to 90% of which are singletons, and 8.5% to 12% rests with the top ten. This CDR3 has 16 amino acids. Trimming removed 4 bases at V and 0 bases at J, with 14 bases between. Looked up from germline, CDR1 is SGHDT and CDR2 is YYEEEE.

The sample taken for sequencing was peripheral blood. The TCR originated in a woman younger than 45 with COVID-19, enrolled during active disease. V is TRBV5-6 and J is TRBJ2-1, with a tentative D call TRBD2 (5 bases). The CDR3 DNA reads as TGTGCCAGCAGCCCTCGTACGGGAAGCTCCTACAATGAGCAGTTCTTC. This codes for CASSPRTGSSYNEQFF.